These T cell receptor beta chains were read from a single sample in a study of PD-1 blockade in classical Hodgkin lymphoma. Repertoires were generated with immunoSEQ multiplex PCR, while TCRdb's copy carries only in-frame clones and drops some. Among tens of thousands of clones listed, around 66% were seen once. This specimen consisted of peripheral blood mononuclear cells (PBMCs), obtained at baseline. These receptors came from a human donor with classical Hodgkin lymphoma. The CDR3 runs from the conserved cysteine through the conserved F or W. Each record gives: J gene, D gene, V gene, clone size, CDR3 DNA, CDR3 protein. The D gene is left open where the match is weak. The size entry is marked missing in some rows and otherwise reads once, few, many or a size class.

>TRBJ1-5|TRBD1|TRBV12-5|NA
TGTGCTAGTGGTTTGGTACCCGACGGACAGGGGGCCGGCAATCAGCCCCAGCATTTT
CASGLVPDGQGAGNQPQHF
>TRBJ1-1|NA|TRBV7-9|NA
TGTGCCAGCAGTGTTCTCGGGGGACATATGAACACTGAAGCTTTCTTT
CASSVLGGHMNTEAFF
>TRBJ2-7|NA|TRBV7-7|NA
TGTGCTAGCAGTCCGGACCGAGAGAAGCAGTACTTC
CASSPDREKQYF
>TRBJ1-1|NA|TRBV19|NA
TGTGCCAGTAAATGGGGCCCGAACACTGAAGCTTTCTTT
CASKWGPNTEAFF
>TRBJ2-7|NA|TRBV27|once
TGTGCCAGCAGTCCGAGGGGCTCCTACGAGCAGTACTTC
CASSPRGSYEQYF
>TRBJ2-2|NA|TRBV9|few
TGTGCCAGCAGCGTAGGGGGCAGGGTGTTTGCCGGGGAGCTGTTTTTT
CASSVGGRVFAGELFF
>TRBJ2-7|NA|TRBV2|NA
TGTGCCAGCAGGACAGTCGAGCAGTACTTC
CASRTVEQYF
>TRBJ1-2|NA|TRBV19|few
TGTGCCAGTAGTATGGTAGGGCATGGCTACACCTTC
CASSMVGHGYTF
>TRBJ2-7|NA|TRBV11-2|NA
TGTGCCAGCAGCTTTACGACCTCTAGCTCCTACGAGCAGTACTTC
CASSFTTSSSYEQYF
>TRBJ2-6|NA|TRBV27|once
TGTGCCAGCAGTTTAAGGGCTGTACTCTCTGGGGCCAACGTCCTGACTTTC
CASSLRAVLSGANVLTF
>TRBJ1-2|NA|TRBV5-1|NA
TGCGCCAGCAGCCCCGGGGGGGGCTATGGCTACACCTTC
CASSPGGGYGYTF
>TRBJ2-2|NA|TRBV11-2|few
TGTGCCAGCAGCCCTCTACAGGGATCCGGGGAGCTGTTTTTT
CASSPLQGSGELFF
>TRBJ1-1|TRBD1|TRBV27|NA
TGTACCAGCAGTTTTCGTGGGACAGGGACTGAAGCTTTCTTT
CTSSFRGTGTEAFF
>TRBJ2-1|TRBD2|TRBV9|few
TGTGCCAGCAGCCTTAGCGGGAGGCCTCTCCCAACCTACAATGAGCAGTTCTTC
CASSLSGRPLPTYNEQFF
>TRBJ2-7|TRBD2|TRBV18|NA
TGTGCCAGCTCACCACTAGCGGGAGCCCTCTCCTACGAGCAGTACTTC
CASSPLAGALSYEQYF
>TRBJ1-1|TRBD1|TRBV28|few
TGTGCCAGCAGTTCGGCCGACAGGGGAGCTTTCTTT
CASSSADRGAFF
>TRBJ2-2|NA|TRBV9|NA
TGTGCCAGCAGCTTAGGGGGGAAACAGGCGAACACCGGGGAGCTGTTTTTT
CASSLGGKQANTGELFF
>TRBJ1-5|NA|TRBV6-6|NA
TGTGCCAGCAGACCTGGGACGGCTAATCAGCCCCAGCATTTT
CASRPGTANQPQHF
>TRBJ2-5|TRBD2|TRBV5-1|NA
TGCGCCAGCAGCTTGGCCCTGGCTAGCGGGAAGGAGACCCAGTACTTC
CASSLALASGKETQYF
>TRBJ1-3|NA|TRBV27|once
TGTGCCAGCAGTTTAGGAGGGGCTGGAAACACCATATATTTT
CASSLGGAGNTIYF
>TRBJ1-3|NA|TRBV11-2|once
TGTGCCAGCAGCTTAGCAGGGAGCTCTGGAAACACCATATATTTT
CASSLAGSSGNTIYF
>TRBJ2-1|NA|TRBV7-9|NA
TGTGCCAGCAGACTGACCCCTTCGGAGCAGTTCTTC
CASRLTPSEQFF
>TRBJ1-1|TRBD1|TRBV27|NA
TGTGCCAGCAGTTTAACTGGGACAGTGAACACTGAAGCTTTCTTT
CASSLTGTVNTEAFF
>TRBJ2-6|NA|TRBV9|NA
TGTGCCAGCAGCGTAGAAGGTGGGGCCAACGTCCTGACTTTC
CASSVEGGANVLTF
>TRBJ1-1|NA|TRBV28|NA
TGTGCCAGCAGTTTAAGGCCGGCGGGGACTGAAGCTTTCTTT
CASSLRPAGTEAFF
>TRBJ2-7|NA|TRBV5-1|NA
TGCGCCAGCAGCTTGACTTTCCGGGTGGTGGGGGAAATATACGAGCAGTACTTC
CASSLTFRVVGEIYEQYF
>TRBJ1-1|NA|TRBV19|NA
TGTGCCAGTAAAAGGGGCCACGGGGTTCGGAACACTGAAGCTTTCTTT
CASKRGHGVRNTEAFF
>TRBJ2-5|TRBD2|TRBV27|few
TGTGCCAGCAGTCTAGCGGGATCTGACTCGGAGACCCAGTACTTC
CASSLAGSDSETQYF
>TRBJ1-1|NA|TRBV28|NA
TGTGCCAGCAGTTTCAGGGTACCGGGCACTGAAGCTTTCTTT
CASSFRVPGTEAFF
>TRBJ1-1|NA|TRBV7-2|NA
TGTGCCAGCAGCTTAGGGTCAGGCATGAACACTGAAGCTTTCTTT
CASSLGSGMNTEAFF
>TRBJ2-1|TRBD2|TRBV10-3|NA
TGTGCCATCAGCTCCGCTTCTAGCGGGAGTTCCCATGAGCAGTTCTTC
CAISSASSGSSHEQFF
>TRBJ2-3|NA|TRBV11-3|NA
TGTGCCAGCAGCTTAGGGGACGTTCGACCCACAGATACGCAGTATTTT
CASSLGDVRPTDTQYF
>TRBJ1-1|NA|TRBV29-1|NA
TGCAGCTCACTCACCCCCCGGAACACTGAAGCTTTCTTT
CSSLTPRNTEAFF
>TRBJ2-7|NA|TRBV28|NA
TGTGCCAGCACCGTGTGGGGGGCCTCCTACGAGCAGTACTTC
CASTVWGASYEQYF
>TRBJ2-3|NA|TRBV28|NA
TGTGCCAGCAGTTCCGGGCGCACAGATACGCAGTATTTT
CASSSGRTDTQYF
>TRBJ1-5|NA|TRBV27|NA
TGTGCCAGCAGTTTGGACCCGACGGAGCCCCAGCATTTT
CASSLDPTEPQHF
>TRBJ1-2|NA|TRBV25-1|NA
TGTGCCAGCAGTATAGGCGGGGGAGCTAACTATGGCTACACCTTC
CASSIGGGANYGYTF
>TRBJ1-4|TRBD1|TRBV6-6|NA
TGTGCCAGCAGTTACCGGGACAGGGCCCTTAATGAAAAACTGTTTTTT
CASSYRDRALNEKLFF
>TRBJ1-1|NA|TRBV6-1|NA
TGTGCCAGCCATTCCCTGGACAGCTTGAACACTGAAGCTTTCTTT
CASHSLDSLNTEAFF
>TRBJ1-3|NA|TRBV18|NA
TGTGCCAGCTCAGGAGCTGCTGGAAACACCATATATTTT
CASSGAAGNTIYF
>TRBJ2-3|NA|TRBV5-1|NA
TGCGCCAGCAGCTTCCGCACAGATACGCAGTATTTT
CASSFRTDTQYF
>TRBJ2-7|NA|TRBV19|NA
TGTGCCAGTAGTTTGACCAACTCCCCTGGAGAGCAGTACTTC
CASSLTNSPGEQYF
>TRBJ2-1|TRBD2|TRBV2|NA
TGTGCCAGCAGGGCGGGACTAGGGCGGCAAGAGCAGTTCTTC
CASRAGLGRQEQFF
>TRBJ2-7|NA|TRBV11-2|NA
TGTGCCAGCAGCTTAGATCGTAGCTCCTACGAGCAGTACTTC
CASSLDRSSYEQYF
>TRBJ2-7|TRBD2|TRBV2|NA
TGTGCCAGCAGCGCCAGCGGGGGGGCCCTCTACGAGCAGTACTTC
CASSASGGALYEQYF
>TRBJ1-1|NA|TRBV28|NA
TGTGCCAGCAGTTTGTCCGACCGTGAGGGGGCTTTCTTT
CASSLSDREGAFF